These T cell receptor beta chains were read from a single sample in a study of prognosis after radiotherapy for stage I lung cancer. A single record per CDR3 protein comes from TCRdb applying MiXCR to the multiplex PCR reads. The sample has 20,000 to 25,000 distinct CDR3 sequences, around 40% seen once. This specimen was PBMCs, taken before or after stereotactic body radiation therapy (not recorded which). The receptors here all came from a donor over 45 with non-small cell lung cancer. The CDR3 runs from the conserved cysteine through the conserved F or W. The order of the fields is CDR3 protein, J gene, D gene, clone size, V gene. The D gene is left open where the match is weak. Clone size appears in some rows only: once, few, many, or a class for an expanded clone.

CASSLGREYEQYF,TRBJ2-7,TRBD2,medium-sized,TRBV28
CSASPGGMLEQYF,TRBJ2-7,NA,once,TRBV20-1
CASISTAMGDTQYF,TRBJ2-3,NA,many,TRBV2
CASGPYTGGDYGYTF,TRBJ1-2,TRBD1,NA,TRBV9
CASSVGVAGPADTQYF,TRBJ2-3,TRBD2,many,TRBV9
CASRSPLSRNTGELFF,TRBJ2-2,NA,many,TRBV19
CASSQVFDQYF,TRBJ2-7,NA,NA,TRBV19
CSARGGLGQLNTEAFF,TRBJ1-1,TRBD1,NA,TRBV20-1
CSARTDPSTPLHF,TRBJ1-6,NA,NA,TRBV20-1
CASSFGENGGCYTF,TRBJ1-2,NA,NA,TRBV7-2
CASSLVGQTAYEQYF,TRBJ2-7,NA,few,TRBV5-1
CASSYRDRGREQYF,TRBJ2-7,TRBD1,medium-sized,TRBV6-5
CASSPTASYEQYF,TRBJ2-7,NA,medium-sized,TRBV27
CASIFGNTEAFF,TRBJ1-1,NA,many,TRBV28
CASSRDGYEQYF,TRBJ2-7,NA,medium-sized,TRBV19
CASSPRTGVDTETFF,TRBJ1-1,NA,NA,TRBV7-8
CASNAYEQYF,TRBJ2-7,NA,NA,TRBV6-1
CASSLVGGRAPDTQYF,TRBJ2-3,TRBD2,medium-sized,TRBV5-1
CARREAPGTGEPQHF,TRBJ1-5,NA,NA,TRBV27
CASISGLSSEAFF,TRBJ1-1,NA,NA,TRBV11-3
CASSPDVGGTSYEQYF,TRBJ2-7,NA,many,TRBV7-9
CASSYRPTSRDGYTF,TRBJ1-2,NA,many,TRBV6-4
CSSPRGEGSQETQYF,TRBJ2-5,NA,NA,TRBV20-1
CASSENYEQYF,TRBJ2-7,NA,NA,TRBV5-1
CASSSGQGETEAFF,TRBJ1-1,TRBD1,few,TRBV7-9
CASRGTGGEYEQYF,TRBJ2-7,TRBD1,medium-sized,TRBV6-1
CASRTPGQGRDIQYF,TRBJ2-4,TRBD1,many,TRBV28
CASSEARSTEAFF,TRBJ1-1,NA,NA,TRBV6-2/TRBV6-3
CASNVLGGNEQFF,TRBJ2-1,NA,many,TRBV19